This T cell receptor (beta chain) stems from a study of shared clonotypes between healthy human individuals. Germline V gene sequence: CDR1 MGHRA, CDR2 YSYEKL. J gave up 5 bases and V 0 bases, and 9 bases lay outside the gene matches. The CDR3 length is 16 residues. Genomic DNA of each subset was evenly split across several immunoSEQ plates. Sequencing used immunoSEQ multiplex PCR; TCRdb keeps in-frame clones, though not all of them. This table has roughly 1,600,000 clones, just under 99% appearing once. The gene calls are TRBV4-1 and TRBJ2-7, with 8 nucleotides matching TRBD1. The sample was naive CD4+ T cells sorted from blood. Subset indicated: CD45RA+ positively selected. This receptor was identified in a man aged 25-45 years in good health. The CDR3 nucleotides are TGCGCCAGCAGCCAAGAGGGGATCCGACAGGGGAACGAGCAGTACTTC. It encodes CASSQEGIRQGNEQYF.